The next 12 T cell receptor beta chains were all read from a single sample in a study of shared clonotypes between healthy human individuals (dated by TCRdb to the early 2020s). The protocol used for the library was the immunoSEQ multiplex PCR assay. In TCRdb, the immuneACCESS table is reduced to in-frame sequences with V and J assigned. These tables do not hold every clone; where another copy was compared, an unresolved V gene accounts for under half, and the others remain unexplained. The sample records around 370,000 clones, approximately 96% of which are singletons. The top ten hold approximately 0.32% of the sample. Specimen: memory CD8+ T cells sorted from blood. What this sample's cell subset or site label stands for: CD45RO+ cells pooled with CCR7-negative TemRA cells. These receptors all come from a man in his thirties or forties in good health.

The chain recombines TRBV11-2 with TRBJ1-6; 7 nucleotides line up with TRBD1. The CDR3 has 16 amino acids. With 5 bases clipped from V and 6 bases from J, the junction kept 10 bases outside the gene matches. CDR1 and CDR2 (germline): SGHAT, FQNNGV. The CDR3 bases are TGTGCCAGCAGCAAGGACCGGGACAGTATTAATTCACCCCTCCACTTT. Residues: CASSKDRDSINSPLHF.

The CDR3 protein is CASRREIWTDTQYF. CDR3 nucleotides: TGTGCCAGCAGGCGGGAGATATGGACAGATACGCAGTATTTT. This rearrangement joins TRBV2 to TRBJ2-3; 7 bases match TRBD2. There are 14 residues in the CDR3. The V gene's germline CDR1 is SNHLY and CDR2 FYNNEI. The V and J ends lost 6 bases and 3 bases, in that order; junction bases with no gene match: 6.

This clone has a handful of counts. Within the sample, other DNA sequences also encode this same CDR3. V gene TRBV28 combines with J gene TRBJ1-5, with D unresolved. CDR1 is MDHEN, CDR2 SYDVKM, per germline. V was clipped by 2 bases and J by 7 bases, with 3 bases between them. The CDR3 runs to 11 residues. CDR3 sequence (DNA): TGTGCCAGCAGTTTAGGACAGCCCCAGCATTTT. Amino acids: CASSLGQPQHF.

V is TRBV27 and J is TRBJ2-5; D is possibly TRBD2 (6 bases). Trimming stripped 2 bases from V and 1 base from J, with 8 bases between. Per the germline V gene, CDR1 is MNHEY and CDR2 is SMNVEV (reference sequence). The CDR3 is 14 residues long. CDR3 coding DNA: TGTGCCAGCAGTTTAAGGAGGGCCCAAGAGACCCAGTACTTC. This sequence encodes CASSLRRAQETQYF.

The chain employs TRBV5-5 and TRBJ2-5, with D perhaps matching TRBD2 (6 bases). V was clipped by 3 bases and J by 5 bases, with 23 bases between them. Germline V gene data show CDR1 as SGHKS and CDR2 as YYEKEE (reference sequence). The CDR3 runs 17 residues. The CDR3 sequence: CASSSKETSPTMETQYF. CDR3 sequence (DNA): TGTGCCAGCAGCTCGAAAGAGACTAGTCCCACGATGGAGACCCAGTACTTC. The variable domain in full, with the rest retrieved from reference TRBV5-5 and TRBJ2-5, is DAGVTQSPTHLIKTRGQQVTLRCSPISGHKSVSWYQQVLGQGPQFIFQYYEKEERGRGNFPDRFSARQFPNYSSELNVNALLLGDSALYLCASSSKETSPTMETQYFGPGTRLLVL.

This clone showed up just once. V is TRBV6-1 and J is TRBJ1-5, with 9 bases lining up with TRBD1. V lost 3 bases and J lost 3; bases outside the gene matches: 3. This CDR3 region has 15 residues. The germline CDR1 and CDR2 sequences are MNHNS and SASEGT. The CDR3 DNA reads as TGTGCCAGCAGTGATGGGACAGGGACCAATCAGCCCCAGCATTTT. Translated: CASSDGTGTNQPQHF.

The rearrangement links TRBV4-2 to TRBJ2-1; D is unresolved. CDR3 size: 11 residues. In germline, CDR1 is LGHNA, CDR2 YNFKEQ. V was clipped by 1 base and J by 10 bases, with 5 bases between them. CDR3 region: CASSQGREQFF. Written as DNA, the CDR3 is TGTGCCAGCAGCCAAGGGCGGGAGCAGTTCTTC.

This chain connects TRBV2 to TRBJ2-1; TRBD2 might be the D (7 bases). CDR1 and CDR2 from the germline V gene are SNHLY and FYNNEI. The CDR3 has 17 amino acids. Trimming took off 2 bases at V and 3 bases at J, with 17 bases between the two ends. CDR3 amino acids: CASSERVGASGYNEQFF. In DNA, the CDR3 is TGTGCCAGCAGTGAAAGAGTGGGGGCTAGCGGCTACAATGAGCAGTTCTTC.

This rearrangement joins TRBV4-1 to TRBJ2-2, with a tentative D call TRBD1 (6 bases). This CDR3 contains 13 residues. V was shortened by 6 bases and J by 4 bases, with 9 bases between the two germline ends. Germline CDR1 and CDR2: MGHRA and YSYEKL. CDR3 nucleotides: TGCGCCAGCAGGACAGGAGGCACCGGGGAGCTGTTTTTT. This sequence encodes CASRTGGTGELFF.

On this clone: At one end, the junction sequence differs from germline, possibly due to a read error. Distinct nucleotide sequences in the sample also encode this CDR3. The chain joins TRBV7-2 to TRBJ2-5; TRBD1 matches 8 bases. The CDR3 spans 18 residues. The germline gives CDR1 SGHTA, CDR2 FQGNSA. The CDR3 loop is CASSSDRGSLNFQETQYF. The DNA for the CDR3 is TGTGCCAGCAGCTCCGACAGGGGCTCTCTCAATTTCCAAGAGACTCAGTACTTC. The full variable domain, rest sourced from reference TRBV7-2 and TRBJ2-5, is GAGVSQSPSNKVTEKGKDVELRCDPISGHTALYWYRQSLGQGLEFLIYFQGNSAPDKSGLPSDRFSAERTGGSVSTLTIQRTQQEDSAVYLCASSSDRGSLNFQETQYFGPGTRLLVL.

The chain has TRBV2 and TRBJ1-2, with 8 positions matching TRBD1. J gave up 7 bases and V 5 bases, and 6 bases lay outside the gene matches. CDR1 is SNHLY, CDR2 FYNNEI, per germline. The CDR3 sequence is 13 residues long. CDR3 amino acids: CASSPGGPGGYTF. The CDR3 region has the DNA TGTGCCAGCAGTCCAGGGGGCCCAGGTGGCTACACCTTC.

The V and J genes are TRBV27 and TRBJ2-7, with 8 bases aligning to TRBD2. Looked up from germline, CDR1 is MNHEY and CDR2 is SMNVEV (reference sequence). J lost 0 bases, V lost 5 bases, and 6 bases had no gene match. This CDR3 contains 15 residues. In nucleotides, the CDR3 is TGTGCCAGCAGTCTAAAGCGGGGGACCTCCTACGAGCAGTACTTC. Amino acid sequence: CASSLKRGTSYEQYF.